The subject of this entry is one T cell receptor beta chain. Its antigen is as yet unknown. This CDR3 is built from 15 residues. V was cut by 5 bases and J by 7 bases, with 21 bases left in between. CDR1 is SGHVS and CDR2 is FNYEAQ in the germline V gene. This record belongs to a study of post-analysis software for immune sequencing data. As for the study in general: Several disease courses (relapsing-remitting, secondary progressive and progressive-relapsing) of multiple sclerosis were included. Regarding the study as a whole: With TRBV5-6, TRBV5-1 and TRBV20-1 included, about five TRBV segments were more frequent in patients than in controls. Batch-matched samples strongly co-clustered by F measure. Normalized Chao1 diversity in multiple sclerosis patients fell significantly below that of controls.

Unique molecular identifiers had been added to the TCR beta cDNA libraries. A few hundred thousand cDNA molecules were obtained from about 0.98 to 11 million T cells. MiXCR, run by TCRdb on the PCR reads, gives a single entry per CDR3 protein. The repertoire holds about 770,000 distinct CDR3 sequences, with around 46% as singletons. The chain joins TRBV7-6 to TRBJ2-7, with TRBD2 as a possible D gene (7 bases). Sequenced sample: blood. This receptor was taken from a girl aged 5 to 17 with multiple sclerosis. The CDR3 DNA follows: TGTGCCAGCAGCCCCGAAGGGCGGGGGCGTGTAGAGCAGTACTTC. It is translated as CASSPEGRGRVEQYF.